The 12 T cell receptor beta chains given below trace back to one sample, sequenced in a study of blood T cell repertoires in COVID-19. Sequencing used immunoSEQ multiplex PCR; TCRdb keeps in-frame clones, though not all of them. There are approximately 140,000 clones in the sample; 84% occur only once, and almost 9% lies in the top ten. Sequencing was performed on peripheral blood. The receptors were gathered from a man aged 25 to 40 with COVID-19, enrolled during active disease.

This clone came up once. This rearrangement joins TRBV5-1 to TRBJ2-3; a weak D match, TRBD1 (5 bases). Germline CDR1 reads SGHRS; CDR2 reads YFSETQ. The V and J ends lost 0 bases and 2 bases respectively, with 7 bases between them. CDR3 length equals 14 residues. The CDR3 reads CASSLVRDTDTQYF. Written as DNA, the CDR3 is TGCGCCAGCAGCTTGGTCAGGGACACAGATACGCAGTATTTT.

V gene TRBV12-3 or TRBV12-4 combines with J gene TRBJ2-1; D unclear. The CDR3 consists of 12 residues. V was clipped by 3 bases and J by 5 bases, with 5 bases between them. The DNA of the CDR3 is TGTGCCAGCAGTTTGGCTCACAATGAGCAGTTCTTC. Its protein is CASSLAHNEQFF.

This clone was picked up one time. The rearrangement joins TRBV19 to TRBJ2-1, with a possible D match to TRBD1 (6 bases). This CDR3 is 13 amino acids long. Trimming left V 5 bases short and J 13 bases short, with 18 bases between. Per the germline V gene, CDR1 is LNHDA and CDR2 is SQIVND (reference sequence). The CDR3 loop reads CASSLREGVNQFF. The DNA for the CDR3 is TGTGCCAGTAGTCTCCGCGAGGGGGTGAATCAGTTCTTC. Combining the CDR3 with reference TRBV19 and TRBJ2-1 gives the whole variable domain DGGITQSPKYLFRKEGQNVTLSCEQNLNHDAMYWYRQDPGQGLRLIYYSQIVNDFQKGDIAEGYSVSREKKESFPLTVTSAQKNPTAFYLCASSLREGVNQFFGPGTRLTVL.

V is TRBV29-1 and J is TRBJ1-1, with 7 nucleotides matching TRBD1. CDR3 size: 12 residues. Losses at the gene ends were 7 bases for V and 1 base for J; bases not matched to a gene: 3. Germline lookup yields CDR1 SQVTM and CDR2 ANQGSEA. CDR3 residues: CSGGQQNTEAFF. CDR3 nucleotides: TGCAGCGGGGGACAGCAGAACACTGAAGCTTTCTTT.

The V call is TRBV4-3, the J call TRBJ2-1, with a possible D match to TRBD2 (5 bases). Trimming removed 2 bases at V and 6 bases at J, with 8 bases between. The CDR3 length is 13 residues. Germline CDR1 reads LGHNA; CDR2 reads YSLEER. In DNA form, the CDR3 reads TGCGCCAGCAGCCAACCCGGGATCAATGAGCAGTTCTTC. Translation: CASSQPGINEQFF.

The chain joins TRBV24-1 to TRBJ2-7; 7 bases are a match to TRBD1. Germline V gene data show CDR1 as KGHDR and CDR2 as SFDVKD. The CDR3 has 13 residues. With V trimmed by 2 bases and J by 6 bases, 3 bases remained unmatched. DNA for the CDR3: TGTGCCACCAGTGATTCGACAGGGCTCGAGCAGTACTTC. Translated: CATSDSTGLEQYF.

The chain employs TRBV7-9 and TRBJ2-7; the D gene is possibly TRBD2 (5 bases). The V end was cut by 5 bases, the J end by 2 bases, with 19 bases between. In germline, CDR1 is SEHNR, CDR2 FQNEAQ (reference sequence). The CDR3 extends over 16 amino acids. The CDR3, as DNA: TGTGCCAGCAGCCTTACCTGGGGAGCGGACCCCTACGAGCAGTACTTC. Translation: CASSLTWGADPYEQYF.

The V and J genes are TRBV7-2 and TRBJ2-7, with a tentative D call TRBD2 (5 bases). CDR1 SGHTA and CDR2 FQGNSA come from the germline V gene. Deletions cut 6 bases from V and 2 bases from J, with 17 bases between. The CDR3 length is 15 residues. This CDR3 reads CASRPSGSGPYEQYF. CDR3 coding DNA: TGTGCCAGCAGACCATCGGGGTCCGGCCCCTACGAGCAGTACTTC.

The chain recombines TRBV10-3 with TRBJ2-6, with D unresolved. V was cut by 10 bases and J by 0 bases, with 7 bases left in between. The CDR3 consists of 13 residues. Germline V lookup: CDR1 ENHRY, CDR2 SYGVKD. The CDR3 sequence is CATSDSGANVLTF. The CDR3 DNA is TGTGCCACCTCAGACTCTGGGGCCAACGTCCTGACTTTC.

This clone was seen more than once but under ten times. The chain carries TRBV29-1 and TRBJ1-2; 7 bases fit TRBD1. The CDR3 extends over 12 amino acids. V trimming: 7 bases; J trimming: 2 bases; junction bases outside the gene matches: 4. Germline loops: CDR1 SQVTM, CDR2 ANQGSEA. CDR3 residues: CSARDSNYGYTF. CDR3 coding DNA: TGCAGCGCCCGGGACAGCAACTATGGCTACACCTTC.

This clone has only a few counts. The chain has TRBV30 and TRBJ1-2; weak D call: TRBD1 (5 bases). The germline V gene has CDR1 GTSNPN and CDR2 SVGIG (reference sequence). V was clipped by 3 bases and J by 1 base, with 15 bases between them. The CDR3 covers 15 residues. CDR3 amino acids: CAWRRDRAINYGYTF. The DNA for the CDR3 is TGTGCCTGGAGGAGAGACAGAGCGATTAACTATGGCTACACCTTC.

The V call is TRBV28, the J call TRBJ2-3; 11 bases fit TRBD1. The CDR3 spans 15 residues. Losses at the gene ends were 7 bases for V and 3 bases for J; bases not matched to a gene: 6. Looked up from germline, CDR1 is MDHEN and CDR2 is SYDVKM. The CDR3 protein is CASNKGQGETDTQYF. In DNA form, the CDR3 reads TGTGCCAGCAACAAGGGACAGGGGGAGACAGATACGCAGTATTTT. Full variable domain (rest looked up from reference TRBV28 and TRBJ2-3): DVKVTQSSRYLVKRTGEKVFLECVQDMDHENMFWYRQDPGLGLRLIYFSYDVKMKEKGDIPEGYSVSREKKERFSLILESASTNQTSMYLCASNKGQGETDTQYFGPGTRLTVL.